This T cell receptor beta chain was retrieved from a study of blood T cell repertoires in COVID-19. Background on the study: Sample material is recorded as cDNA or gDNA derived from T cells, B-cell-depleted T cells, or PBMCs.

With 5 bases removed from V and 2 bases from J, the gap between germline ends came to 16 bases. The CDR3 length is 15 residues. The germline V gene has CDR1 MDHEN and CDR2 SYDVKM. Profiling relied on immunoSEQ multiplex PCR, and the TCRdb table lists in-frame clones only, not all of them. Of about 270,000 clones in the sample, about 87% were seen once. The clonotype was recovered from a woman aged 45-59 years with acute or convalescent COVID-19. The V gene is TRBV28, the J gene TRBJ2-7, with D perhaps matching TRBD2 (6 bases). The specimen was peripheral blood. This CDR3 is CASSTSGVRAYEQYF. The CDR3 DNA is TGTGCCAGCAGTACCTCGGGAGTAAGGGCCTACGAGCAGTACTTC.